This T cell receptor (beta chain) is drawn from a study of radiotherapy plus CTLA-4 blockade in lung cancer. Study as a whole: Objective response was observed in roughly 20% of patients, and disease control in approximately 30%. Regarding the study as a whole: Researchers report tumor-derived TCR clones expanding in blood after radiotherapy plus ipilimumab. Reports state that early shifts in blood T cell clones, with interferon-beta, best predicted response.

Assay used: immunoSEQ multiplex PCR; TCRdb lists only in-frame clones, some missing. The table shows about 120,000 clones, with 75% to 90% occurring only once. Focal radiation with ipilimumab CTLA-4 blockade was given to patients with chemo-refractory metastatic non-small-cell lung cancer. Regarding this clone: Its target is unknown.

V lost 5 bases, J lost 0 bases, and 12 bases stayed unmatched. In germline, CDR1 is MNHEY, CDR2 SMNVEV (reference sequence). The CDR3 has 18 residues. The sequenced sample was peripheral blood, obtained from a patient treated with radiotherapy plus ipilimumab. The TCR was taken from a human donor with non-small cell lung cancer that progressed on radiotherapy plus ipilimumab. The V and J genes are TRBV27 and TRBJ2-1; 8 bases are a match to TRBD2. This chain's CDR3 is CASSALAGKGSSYNEQFF. The DNA for the CDR3 is TGTGCCAGCAGTGCGTTAGCGGGAAAGGGGAGCTCCTACAATGAGCAGTTCTTC.